A single sample is the source of the 20 T cell receptor beta chains below, sequenced in a study of CD8+CD57+ T cells in acquired aplastic anemia. Researchers used genomic DNA as the template to profile TCR beta VDJ and CDR3. TCRdb ran MiXCR on the reads and lists one entry per CDR3 protein. The repertoire consists of some 130,000 distinct CDR3 sequences, with less than 45% occurring once and the leading ten covering 6.5% to 10%. The material sequenced was sorted CD4+, CD8+, or CD8+CD57+ T cells (not recorded which) from PBMCs. Receptors originate from a human donor in good health, serving as a control.

Notes on this clonotype: At one end, the junction sequence differs from germline, possibly due to a read error. V is TRBV10-1 and J is TRBJ1-6; weak D call: TRBD1 (5 bases). The CDR3 sequence is 12 residues long. The germline CDR1 and CDR2 sequences are WNHNN and SYGVQD (reference sequence). The CDR3 is CASGDYNTPLHF. The CDR3, as DNA: TGCGCCAGCGGGGACTATAATACACCCCTCCACTTT.

This clonotype was counted ten times or more. DNA for the CDR3: TGCAGTGCTAGAGATAGGGTCCTATGGGAGACCCAGTACTTC. Protein sequence: CSARDRVLWETQYF. The V and J genes are TRBV20-1 and TRBJ2-5; no firm D call. The length of the CDR3 is 14 residues. Germline V gene lookup returns CDR1 DFQATT and CDR2 SNEGSKA (reference sequence). Trimming removed 0 bases at V and 5 bases at J, with 13 bases between.

About this clonotype itself: A read error is possible here, since a much larger clone lies one base away. The chain has TRBV5-8 and TRBJ1-1, with D possibly being TRBD1 (6 bases). Germline loops: CDR1 SGHTS, CDR2 YDEGEE. The CDR3 has 15 amino acids. The CDR3 spells CAGSLDWGPITEAFF. CDR3 DNA: TGTGCCGGCAGCTTGGATTGGGGGCCCATCACTGAAGCTTTCTTT.

A single count supports this clonotype. The rearrangement links TRBV2 to TRBJ1-6, with 7 bases fitting TRBD1. This CDR3 contains 15 residues. Losses at the gene ends were 7 bases for V and 6 bases for J; bases not matched to a gene: 9. Germline V gene lookup returns CDR1 SNHLY and CDR2 FYNNEI. The CDR3 DNA sequence: TGTGCCAGCATTGGGGAGACAGGGCCTAATTCACCCCTCCACTTT. This sequence encodes CASIGETGPNSPLHF.

For this clonotype: This may be a read error, as it is one base from a much larger clone. V and J are TRBV12-3 or TRBV12-4 and TRBJ2-1; TRBD2 is a possible D gene (6 bases). Trimming took 6 bases from V and 7 from J, leaving 19 bases between them. The CDR3 has 15 residues. The CDR3 spells CASSRYNGSKNEQFF. In nucleotides, the CDR3 is TGTGCCAGCAGCCGATATAACGGGAGTAAGAATGAGCAGTTCTTC.

There are many counts of this clonotype. The chain carries TRBV6-1 and TRBJ1-1; D gene unclear. The CDR3 length is 14 residues. Germline CDR1 reads MNHNS; CDR2 reads SASEGT. V lost 6 bases to trimming and J lost 7 bases, with 18 bases between them. CDR3 protein: CASRPPRPPNEAFF. As DNA, the CDR3 is TGTGCCAGCAGACCTCCCCGGCCTCCAAATGAAGCTTTCTTT.

As for this clonotype: At one boundary the junction diverges from the germline segment, which might be a read error. This chain uses TRBV5-1 with TRBJ2-5; 7 nucleotides align to TRBD1. The length of the CDR3 is 13 residues. Germline CDR1 SGHRS, CDR2 YFSETQ. The CDR3 nucleotides are TGCGCCAGCAGCCTCGGGACAGAAGAGACCCAGTGCTTC. Protein: CASSLGTEETQCF.

This clonotype showed up many times. The CDR3 coding sequence is TGTGCCAGCAGATACAGGGATGGCTCTGAAGCTTTCTTT. It translates to CASRYRDGSEAFF. The rearrangement uses TRBV6-5 and TRBJ1-1, with TRBD1 as a possible D gene (6 bases). With 6 bases removed from V and 6 bases from J, the gap between germline ends came to 14 bases. Germline CDR1 is MNHEY and CDR2 is SVGAGI. This CDR3 has 13 amino acids.

This clonotype was seen many times. V gene TRBV19 combines with J gene TRBJ1-4; the D gene is possibly TRBD1 (6 bases). The V gene's germline CDR1 is LNHDA and CDR2 SQIVND (reference sequence). Trimming removed 6 bases from V and 8 bases from J, with 16 bases in between. This CDR3 has 14 residues. The CDR3 loop is CASRTQGPSEKLFF. CDR3 in DNA: TGTGCCAGTAGGACACAGGGCCCTAGCGAAAAACTGTTTTTT.

CDR3 coding DNA: TGCAGCGTTGAATCGGGGGACGGCACAGATACGCAGTATTTT. This translates into CSVESGDGTDTQYF. The chain links TRBV29-1 to TRBJ2-3; possibly TRBD2 for D (6 bases). The V and J ends lost 2 bases and 1 base respectively, with 10 bases between them. The germline V gene encodes CDR1 SQVTM and CDR2 ANQGSEA. The CDR3 runs to 14 residues.

Many counts were recorded for this clonotype. This chain links TRBV12-3 or TRBV12-4 with TRBJ1-5, with 7 bases aligning to TRBD1. V lost 6 bases to trimming and J lost 7 bases; unmatched junction nucleotides: 6. The CDR3 contains 13 residues. CDR3 loop: CASRYRGGQPQHF. The CDR3, as DNA: TGTGCCAGCAGGTACAGGGGTGGGCAGCCCCAGCATTTT.

The chain recombines TRBV29-1 with TRBJ1-2; the match to TRBD1 covers 8 bases. Germline CDR1 and CDR2: SQVTM and ANQGSEA. The trim removed 4 bases at V and 3 bases at J, leaving 7 bases unmatched. There are 14 residues in the CDR3. The CDR3 sequence: CSVGQGRLDYGYTF. Written as DNA, the CDR3 is TGCAGCGTTGGACAGGGGCGGTTGGACTATGGCTACACCTTC.

At least ten counts were recorded for this clonotype. The rearrangement joins TRBV2 to TRBJ1-2; D possibly corresponds to TRBD1 (5 bases). The V gene lost 2 bases and the J gene lost 4 bases, with 17 bases spanning the gap. This CDR3 contains 16 residues. Germline V gene data show CDR1 as SNHLY and CDR2 as FYNNEI. The DNA of the CDR3 is TGTGCCAGCAGTGAATCCCCCCCAGGGATCATCTATGGCTACACCTTC. Its translation: CASSESPPGIIYGYTF.

The CDR3 DNA reads as TGTGCCAGCAGTTTAAGGGGGCGAGGGGAAAAACTGTTTTTT. It translates to CASSLRGRGEKLFF. J is TRBJ1-4 and V is TRBV27; TRBD1 matches 7 bases. This CDR3 region has 14 residues. Germline V gives CDR1 MNHEY, CDR2 SMNVEV (reference sequence). Trimming removed 2 bases from V and 8 bases from J; junction bases left unmatched: 5.

Remarks on this clonotype: Here the CDR3 omits its conserved ending phenylalanine or tryptophan, so a read error is the likely source. The gene calls are TRBV2 and TRBJ2-5; TRBD1 is a possible D gene (6 bases). This CDR3 is built from 14 residues. Germline CDR1 SNHLY, CDR2 FYNNEI. V gave up 4 bases and J gave up 0 bases, with 9 bases separating them. CDR3 protein: CASSVDRYQETQYS. The CDR3 DNA reads as TGTGCCAGCAGTGTCGACAGGTACCAAGAGACCCAGTACTCC.

This clonotype has more than one count but fewer than ten. The conserved phenylalanine or tryptophan is not found at the CDR3 terminus, so this likely reflects a read error. V usage is TRBV20-1 and J usage is TRBJ2-2; D could derive from TRBD1 or TRBD2 (6 bases each). V gave up 1 base and J gave up 0 bases, with 12 bases separating them. The CDR3 is 16 residues long. Germline lookup yields CDR1 DFQATT and CDR2 SNEGSKA (reference sequence). The CDR3 loop reads CSARVSGAPNTGELFS. As DNA, the CDR3 is TGCAGTGCTAGAGTCTCGGGGGCTCCGAACACCGGGGAGCTGTTTTCT.

This clonotype was recorded many times. V usage is TRBV24-1 and J usage is TRBJ2-7; 9 bases align to TRBD1. J lost 4 bases, V lost 4 bases, and 4 bases had no gene match. Germline loops: CDR1 KGHDR, CDR2 SFDVKD. The CDR3 has 14 amino acids. The CDR3 coding sequence is TGTGCCACCAGTGACCCGGGACAGGGATACGAGCAGTACTTC. Translation gives CATSDPGQGYEQYF.

This clonotype showed up just once. The chain is built from TRBV11-1 and TRBJ2-7, with a weak D call TRBD2 (7 bases). The V gene's germline CDR1 is SGHAT and CDR2 FQDESV (reference sequence). The CDR3 consists of 18 residues. Trimming left V 5 bases short and J 7 bases short, with 30 bases between. The CDR3 protein is CASSHRVGGGHSYNEQYF. The CDR3 DNA follows: TGTGCCAGCAGCCATAGGGTGGGGGGGGGGCACTCCTACAATGAGCAGTACTTC. Using reference TRBV11-1 and TRBJ2-7 for the parts outside the CDR3, the full variable domain is EAEVAQSPRYKITEKSQAVAFWCDPISGHATLYWYRQILGQGPELLVQFQDESVVDDSQLPKDRFSAERLKGVDSTLKIQPAELGDSAMYLCASSHRVGGGHSYNEQYFGPGTRLTVT.

This clonotype was recorded at least ten times. CDR3 sequence (DNA): TGTGCCCGTCATTCAGTGAGGAACACTGAAGCTTTCTTT. Its protein is CARHSVRNTEAFF. The chain employs TRBV30 and TRBJ1-1, with no clear D. The CDR3 totals 13 residues. V was shortened by 8 bases and J by 1 base, with 14 bases between the two germline ends. Germline-derived CDR1 and CDR2 are GTSNPN and SVGIG (reference sequence).

This clonotype was found many times. V gene TRBV20-1 combines with J gene TRBJ2-5, with D maybe TRBD2 (7 bases). Trimming cost V 0 bases and J 5 bases, with 13 bases left between them. Germline V CDR1 and CDR2: DFQATT, SNEGSKA (reference sequence). This CDR3 has 14 amino acids. CDR3 residues: CSAREGGAGETQYF. The CDR3 DNA is TGCAGTGCTAGAGAAGGGGGGGCCGGGGAGACCCAGTACTTC.